This T cell receptor (beta chain) was captured by sequencing in a study of shared clonotypes between healthy human individuals. Study-wide background: A donor's plate count was three for CD4 naive and three for CD4 memory; CD8 naive had two and CD8 memory one.

Naive CD45RA+ and memory CD45RA-negative subsets were split from CD4+ cells. About this clone: The antigen is unknown.

Here immunoSEQ multiplex PCR was the method, and the copy in TCRdb shows in-frame clones only, minus some. The table includes roughly 2.2 million clones, approximately 90% detected once. The germline V gene encodes CDR1 SGHRS and CDR2 YFSETQ. The germline V and J ends were trimmed by 0 bases and 7 bases, with 17 bases remaining between them. This CDR3 has 15 residues. Study observations and caveats: Non-shared clonotypes had lower generation probabilities than clonotypes shared by all four sorted-subset donors. The authors sampled blood alone, and tissue repertoires likely differ.

This receptor was taken from a man aged 18 to 30 in good health. Some clones in this sample may be carry-over from other donors' samples. Source material: naive CD4+ T cells from PBMCs. The sample's subset: CD45RA+ positively selected. The chain couples TRBV5-1 to TRBJ2-7; D possibly corresponds to TRBD1 (5 bases). In DNA, the CDR3 is TGCGCCAGCAGCTTGGAGGTAGGGGCCGTCCAGGAGCAGTACTTC. Residues: CASSLEVGAVQEQYF. Combining the CDR3 with reference TRBV5-1 and TRBJ2-7 gives the whole variable domain KAGVTQTPRYLIKTRGQQVTLSCSPISGHRSVSWYQQTPGQGLQFLFEYFSETQRNKGNFPGRFSGRQFSNSRSEMNVSTLELGDSALYLCASSLEVGAVQEQYFGPGTRLTVT.